This T cell receptor (beta chain) was captured in a study of CD8+CD57+ T cells in acquired aplastic anemia. Whole-study context: Isolated CD4+ and CD8+ cells, once sorted, yielded DNA averaging around 3 ug. Study results and caveats: The number of CD8+ CDR3 sequences shared by patients and controls was about 27.

The CDR3 is 13 amino acids. V lost 3 bases, J lost 3 bases, and 8 bases lay in between. Of note for this clonotype: Its antigen is not identified.

Genomic DNA was employed as the template in profiling TCR beta VDJ and CDR3. TCRdb processed the reads anew with MiXCR; each CDR3 protein has one entry. The sample lists roughly 200,000 distinct CDR3 sequences; over 60% were seen once. The sequenced sample consisted of sorted CD4+, CD8+, or CD8+CD57+ T cells (not recorded which) from PBMCs. The chain links TRBV12-3 or TRBV12-4 to TRBJ1-2; D is undetermined. The origin of this receptor is a human donor in good health. CDR3 nucleotides: TGTGCCAGCAGTTTCGGTGTGGACTATGGCTACACCTTC. It specifies CASSFGVDYGYTF.